In its sample, the clone carrying this TCR beta chain was seen a few times. Its matching antigen is unknown. This CDR3 spans 16 amino acids. Trimming cost V 3 bases and J 1 base; bases outside gene matches: 4. Germline assignment: CDR1 MNHEY and CDR2 SMNVEV (reference sequence). These data come from a study of T cell responses to AZD1222 COVID-19 vaccine. Clones were sequenced by immunoSEQ multiplex PCR, and TCRdb holds only the in-frame ones, with some missing. The table records 85,000 to 130,000 clones, 89% of them present only once. Notes on the study in general: When two AZD1222 doses had been given, Spike-specific TCR breadth and depth rose.

The source is an adult in good health. Sequencing was performed on peripheral blood, taken on day 0 of AZD1222 vaccination. The chain has TRBV27 and TRBJ1-5, with TRBD1 matching over 9 bases. The CDR3 here is CASSFGGQGSNQPQHF. As DNA, the CDR3 is TGTGCCAGCAGTTTTGGGGGACAGGGAAGCAATCAGCCCCAGCATTTT.